These T cell receptor beta chains were read from a single sample in a study of T-cell memory formation after mild COVID-19. TCRdb reanalysed the 5' RACE reads using MiXCR and keeps one entry per CDR3 protein. The repertoire includes over 130,000 distinct CDR3 sequences, 13% to 15% of them detected once, and about 26% sits in the top ten. Specimen: PBMCs or a T cell subset sorted from them (not recorded which). The receptor set was obtained from an adult woman who had mild COVID-19 (a few samples of this study predate the infection). Cell type and time point are not known. Both conserved end residues are part of each CDR3. Fields, in order: J gene, V gene, clone size, D gene, CDR3 protein, CDR3 DNA. A D gene is named only where the DNA matches it firmly. Rows give clone size only sometimes, using once, few, many, or a class for an expanded clone.

TRBJ2-7	TRBV10-3	.	TRBD2	CAISDSPSGGAGEQYF	TGTGCCATCAGTGACTCCCCGAGCGGGGGGGCGGGAGAGCAGTACTTC
TRBJ2-3	TRBV4-1	.	.	CASSPRASPDTQYF	TGCGCCAGCAGCCCACGGGCCTCGCCAGATACGCAGTATTTT
TRBJ1-1	TRBV12-3/TRBV12-4	.	.	CASSYGATEAFF	TGTGCCAGCAGTTACGGGGCCACTGAAGCTTTCTTT
TRBJ1-1	TRBV25-1	few	TRBD1	CASSDPGQGSEAFF	TGTGCCAGCAGTGACCCGGGACAGGGATCTGAAGCTTTCTTT
TRBJ1-1	TRBV7-8	few	.	CASSPGGRGAFF	TGTGCCAGCAGCCCGGGGGGACGGGGAGCTTTCTTT
TRBJ2-2	TRBV12-3/TRBV12-4	.	.	CASSSRDGFSGELFF	TGTGCCAGCAGTTCCAGGGACGGGTTTTCCGGGGAGCTGTTTTTT
TRBJ2-3	TRBV7-2	few	.	CASSLWGNTDTQYF	TGTGCCAGCAGCTTATGGGGGAACACAGATACGCAGTATTTT
TRBJ1-5	TRBV5-6	few	.	CASSAHNQPQHF	TGTGCCAGCAGCGCCCATAATCAGCCCCAGCATTTT
TRBJ2-1	TRBV20-1	few	.	CSAIGTAIYNEQFF	TGCAGTGCTATAGGGACTGCCATCTACAATGAGCAGTTCTTC
TRBJ2-3	TRBV4-2	.	.	CASSQGGRSPTDTQYF	TGTGCCAGCAGCCAAGGAGGACGGTCCCCCACAGATACGCAGTATTTT
TRBJ2-7	TRBV6-2/TRBV6-3	few	.	CASSYGAGASALSYEQYF	TGTGCCAGCAGTTACGGGGCCGGGGCTAGCGCACTCTCCTACGAGCAGTACTTC
TRBJ2-5	TRBV2	.	.	CASSVWLRETQYF	TGTGCCAGCAGTGTATGGCTAAGAGAGACCCAGTACTTC
TRBJ2-7	TRBV12-3/TRBV12-4	few	TRBD2	CASSLEGGGRELYEQYF	TGTGCCAGCAGTTTAGAAGGAGGCGGGCGGGAGCTCTACGAGCAGTACTTC
TRBJ2-1	TRBV12-3/TRBV12-4	.	.	CASSFMGQGGDEQFF	TGTGCCAGCAGTTTTATGGGCCAGGGTGGGGATGAGCAGTTCTTC
TRBJ2-1	TRBV4-2	few	TRBD2	CASSQDGLAGGPTYNEQFF	TGTGCCAGCAGCCAAGACGGACTAGCGGGGGGGCCCACCTACAATGAGCAGTTCTTC
TRBJ2-3	TRBV4-3	few	TRBD2	CASSQKTLAGGGPSTDTQYF	TGCGCCAGCAGCCAAAAAACACTAGCGGGAGGAGGCCCTAGCACAGATACGCAGTATTTT
TRBJ2-7	TRBV12-1	many	.	CASSHSGQGAPLYEQYF	TGTGCCAGCAGCCACTCAGGGCAGGGGGCCCCACTCTACGAGCAGTACTTC
TRBJ2-2	TRBV12-3/TRBV12-4	many	.	CASSFPGELFF	TGTGCCAGCAGTTTCCCCGGGGAGCTGTTTTTT
TRBJ2-1	TRBV6-2/TRBV6-3	few	TRBD2	CASSYIDPSGTYNEQFF	TGTGCCAGCAGTTACATTGATCCTAGCGGTACCTACAATGAGCAGTTCTTC
TRBJ1-1	TRBV9	.	TRBD1	CASSPQQGMGTEAFF	TGTGCCAGCAGCCCTCAACAGGGGATGGGCACTGAAGCTTTCTTT
TRBJ2-5	TRBV6-5	.	.	CASSHPSSTQETQYF	TGTGCCAGCAGCCACCCGAGTAGCACCCAAGAGACCCAGTACTTC
TRBJ1-2	TRBV29-1	.	TRBD1	CSVGPEDRGNGYTF	TGCAGCGTTGGACCCGAGGACAGGGGAAACGGCTACACCTTC
TRBJ1-4	TRBV5-1	many	.	CASSLAVIGTEPTNEKLFF	TGCGCCAGCAGCTTGGCCGTTATTGGGACGGAACCAACTAATGAAAAACTGTTTTTT
TRBJ2-1	TRBV7-6	few	.	CASSLGPGYLNEQFF	TGTGCCAGCAGCTTAGGTCCAGGGTACTTGAATGAGCAGTTCTTC
TRBJ2-7	TRBV6-1	.	.	CASSEDTTSYEQYF	TGTGCCAGCAGTGAGGACACCACCTCCTACGAGCAGTACTTC
TRBJ1-3	TRBV12-3/TRBV12-4	many	.	CASSLRVRRIGGNTIYF	TGTGCCAGCAGTTTAAGGGTCAGAAGAATCGGAGGAAACACCATATATTTT
TRBJ1-1	TRBV7-8	few	.	CASSWGHDRNTEAFF	TGTGCCAGCAGCTGGGGGCACGATAGGAACACTGAAGCTTTCTTT
TRBJ2-1	TRBV14	.	.	CASSQDLGVQDEQFF	TGTGCCAGCAGCCAAGATTTGGGAGTACAGGATGAGCAGTTCTTC
TRBJ1-5	TRBV7-2	few	.	CASSIEGTVNQPQHF	TGTGCCAGCAGCATAGAGGGGACCGTCAATCAGCCCCAGCATTTT
TRBJ2-1	TRBV24-1	.	.	CATSDLYGPGRNEQFF	TGTGCCACCAGTGATTTGTATGGGCCTGGGCGGAATGAGCAGTTCTTC
TRBJ2-5	TRBV7-6	.	.	CASSLAWGSEETQYF	TGTGCCAGCAGCTTAGCTTGGGGTTCGGAGGAGACCCAGTACTTC
TRBJ2-7	TRBV7-6	.	TRBD2	CASSLGGTSGSYEQYF	TGTGCCAGCAGCTTAGGGGGGACTAGCGGATCCTACGAGCAGTACTTC
TRBJ1-2	TRBV7-9	few	.	CASSPPTGPYGYTF	TGTGCCAGCAGCCCTCCGACAGGACCTTATGGCTACACCTTC
TRBJ2-1	TRBV7-9	few	.	CASQPGTYNEQFF	TGTGCCAGTCAGCCCGGGACGTACAATGAGCAGTTCTTC
TRBJ2-7	TRBV7-9	few	.	CASSPRSRADLEQYF	TGTGCCAGCAGCCCGAGGAGCAGGGCTGACCTCGAGCAGTACTTC
TRBJ1-6	TRBV2	.	TRBD1	CASSEGQGTNSPLHF	TGTGCCAGCAGTGAAGGACAGGGAACGAATTCACCCCTCCACTTT
TRBJ2-3	TRBV11-2	.	.	CASRPTPGINTDTQYF	TGTGCCAGCAGACCTACCCCGGGAATAAACACAGATACGCAGTATTTT
TRBJ1-2	TRBV7-8	.	.	CASSSRGGEGYGYTF	TGTGCCAGCAGCAGTCGAGGGGGGGAGGGCTATGGCTACACCTTC
TRBJ2-7	TRBV4-1	.	TRBD2	CASSQEGLANYGQYF	TGCGCCAGCAGCCAAGAGGGACTAGCGAACTACGGGCAGTACTTC
TRBJ2-7	TRBV27	many	.	CASGFGGYEQYF	TGTGCCAGCGGGTTTGGGGGCTACGAGCAGTACTTC
TRBJ2-3	TRBV20-1	.	TRBD2	CSARPPSGSTDTQYF	TGCAGTGCTAGACCGCCTAGCGGGAGCACAGATACGCAGTATTTT
TRBJ2-1	TRBV5-4	few	.	CASSLEVSGYNEQFF	TGTGCCAGCAGCTTGGAGGTTAGCGGCTACAATGAGCAGTTCTTC
TRBJ2-5	TRBV14	.	TRBD2	CASSLTLAEGGETQYF	TGTGCCAGCAGCCTAACACTAGCGGAGGGGGGAGAGACCCAGTACTTC
TRBJ2-7	TRBV20-1	many	TRBD2	CSARDRGAYEQYF	TGCAGTGCTAGAGATCGGGGGGCCTACGAGCAGTACTTC
TRBJ1-4	TRBV19	.	.	CASSIREWRKLFF	TGTGCCAGTAGTATAAGGGAATGGAGAAAACTGTTTTTT
TRBJ1-6	TRBV7-9	.	.	CASTPGGSPLHF	TGTGCCAGCACCCCCGGTGGGTCACCCCTCCACTTT
TRBJ2-1	TRBV5-1	few	TRBD2	CASSLGVGGNNEQFF	TGCGCCAGCAGCTTGGGAGTGGGGGGGAACAATGAGCAGTTCTTC
TRBJ2-1	TRBV4-1	.	.	CASSQGQADWHNEQFF	TGCGCCAGCAGCCAAGGACAGGCGGACTGGCACAATGAGCAGTTCTTC
TRBJ2-1	TRBV7-9	few	.	CASREWRGEGNEQFF	TGTGCCAGCAGGGAGTGGAGGGGGGAGGGCAATGAGCAGTTCTTC